This entry lists 32 T cell receptor beta chains sequenced from one sample in a study of OX40 agonist ivuxolimab in advanced cancers. The protocol was immunoSEQ multiplex PCR, while the TCRdb copy is restricted to in-frame clones and leaves out a portion. The table records roughly 60,000 clones, 84% of them present only once. The source material was CD4+ or CD8+ T cells sorted from blood, sampled in a trial of the OX40 agonist ivuxolimab. All receptors come from an adult with an advanced solid tumor such as melanoma, head and neck, liver or kidney cancer.

This clone was observed once. The chain links TRBV28 to TRBJ2-7; D is possibly TRBD1 (6 bases). V gave up 5 bases and J gave up 1 base, with 12 bases separating them. Germline CDR1 is MDHEN and CDR2 is SYDVKM. The CDR3 runs 14 residues. The CDR3 nucleotides are TGTGCCAGCAGTGTCCGGGACAATTCCTACGAGCAGTACTTC. Amino acid sequence: CASSVRDNSYEQYF.

V gene TRBV6-6 combines with J gene TRBJ2-1, with 7 bases fitting TRBD2. V lost 0 bases and J lost 1; bases outside the gene matches: 3. The CDR3 totals 16 residues. CDR1 and CDR2 from the germline V gene are MNHNY and SVGAGI (reference sequence). The CDR3: CASSYSTGGSYNEQFF. The CDR3 bases are TGTGCCAGCAGTTACTCGACGGGAGGTTCCTACAATGAGCAGTTCTTC.

This rearrangement joins TRBV4-2 to TRBJ2-3, with TRBD2 matching over 12 bases. This CDR3 has 17 amino acids. Germline V gene sequence: CDR1 LGHNA, CDR2 YNFKEQ. V trimming: 4 bases; J trimming: 3 bases; junction bases outside the gene matches: 8. Here the CDR3 DNA reads TGTGCCAGCAGCCCCCAAGCGACTAGCGGGAGTACAGATACGCAGTATTTT. Its protein product is CASSPQATSGSTDTQYF.

This clone appeared once. This sequence joins TRBV6-1 and TRBJ1-5; D ambiguous. The germline V and J ends were trimmed by 2 bases and 5 bases, with 19 bases remaining between them. Germline assignment: CDR1 MNHNS and CDR2 SASEGT. The length of the CDR3 is 17 residues. The CDR3 bases are TGTGCCAGCAGTGAATGGGGAGGCCTCCCCCCATATCAGCCCCAGCATTTT. Amino acids: CASSEWGGLPPYQPQHF.

The chain employs TRBV7-9 and TRBJ1-5, with D unresolved. There are 18 residues in the CDR3. V shed 1 base and J shed 9 bases, with 25 bases lying between them. In germline, CDR1 is SEHNR, CDR2 FQNEAQ (reference sequence). The CDR3 bases are TGTGCCAGCAGCTTAGTCGGTAGTGGACGCCAAAACCCCCCGCCCCAGCATTTT. It encodes CASSLVGSGRQNPPPQHF.

The chain is built from TRBV7-3 and TRBJ2-5; 9 nucleotides align to TRBD1. The CDR3 runs 15 residues. With V trimmed by 2 bases and J by 4 bases, 5 bases remained unmatched. The germline gives CDR1 SGHTA, CDR2 FQGTGA. CDR3 bases: TGTGCCAGCAGCTTATCTTTGGACAGGGGAGAGACCCAGTACTTC. It translates to CASSLSLDRGETQYF.

This clone came up a few times. J is TRBJ2-1 and V is TRBV11-1, with D perhaps matching TRBD2 (5 bases). Germline-derived CDR1 and CDR2 are SGHAT and FQDESV (reference sequence). With 2 bases removed from V and 6 bases from J, the gap between germline ends came to 11 bases. This CDR3 has 14 amino acids. The CDR3 coding sequence is TGTGCCAGCAGCTTACGGGAAGGAAGCAATGAGCAGTTCTTC. It codes for CASSLREGSNEQFF.

Turning to this clone: Different DNA sequences within this sample yield the same CDR3. The CDR3 DNA is TGCAGTGCGCAGACTGGATACGAGCAGTACTTC. Translation gives CSAQTGYEQYF. This chain joins TRBV20-1 and TRBJ2-7; no firm D call. Germline values: CDR1 DFQATT, CDR2 SNEGSKA (reference sequence). V was trimmed by 6 bases and J by 4 bases, leaving 10 bases between them. The CDR3 is 11 residues long.

In the case of this clone: Mismatch with germline at one junction end may stem from a read error. The genes are TRBV29-1 and TRBJ2-7; the D is unclear. The CDR3 is 11 residues long. Germline V CDR1 and CDR2: SQVTM, ANQGSEA. Here the CDR3 DNA reads TGCAGCGTTGGGGCCGGCGGCTACTTCAACTTC. Encoded protein: CSVGAGGYFNF.

V and J are TRBV19 and TRBJ2-1; TRBD2 matches 8 bases. Germline trimming cut 3 bases from V and 7 bases from J; bases unmatched to any gene: 14. The CDR3 has 17 amino acids. Germline V gene data show CDR1 as LNHDA and CDR2 as SQIVND (reference sequence). The CDR3 DNA follows: TGTGCCAGTAGTATTGCGGGGGGCGCTCCCGGATTGAATGAGCAGTTCTTC. Amino acids: CASSIAGGAPGLNEQFF.

The chain has TRBV9 and TRBJ1-6, with TRBD1 as a possible D gene (5 bases). This CDR3 region has 14 residues. With 3 bases removed from V and 6 bases from J, the gap between germline ends came to 10 bases. The germline V gene encodes CDR1 SGDLS and CDR2 YYNGEE. CDR3 bases: TGTGCCAGCAGCGCAGGGAGGGGTAATTCACCCCTCCACTTT. Encoded protein: CASSAGRGNSPLHF.

The genes are TRBV28 and TRBJ1-2; 8 bases align to TRBD1. The trim removed 4 bases at V and 5 bases at J, leaving 12 bases unmatched. CDR1 MDHEN and CDR2 SYDVKM come from the germline V gene. The CDR3 extends over 16 amino acids. The CDR3 sequence: CASSWPRQGSLYGYTF. The CDR3 DNA is TGTGCCAGCAGTTGGCCAAGACAGGGGTCTTTGTATGGCTACACCTTC.

The chain recombines TRBV28 with TRBJ1-1; 10 nucleotides align to TRBD1. With 5 bases clipped from V and 5 bases from J, the junction kept 8 bases outside the gene matches. Looked up from germline, CDR1 is MDHEN and CDR2 is SYDVKM. The length of the CDR3 is 15 residues. CDR3 sequence reads: CASSIPGQGWTEAFF. CDR3 DNA: TGTGCCAGCAGTATACCGGGACAGGGGTGGACTGAAGCTTTCTTT.

The rearrangement links TRBV9 to TRBJ2-5; 10 bases fit TRBD1. Germline V gene data show CDR1 as SGDLS and CDR2 as YYNGEE. CDR3 size: 16 residues. The junction had 5 bases not matched to a gene; V was cut back by 3 bases and J by 0 bases. This CDR3 reads CASSGWGQGYQETQYF. DNA for the CDR3: TGTGCCAGCAGCGGATGGGGACAGGGGTACCAAGAGACCCAGTACTTC.

This chain links TRBV15 with TRBJ1-1; TRBD1 matches at 7 bases. The CDR3 is made up of 14 amino acids. Germline V gene lookup returns CDR1 LNHNV and CDR2 YYDKDF (reference sequence). V gave up 2 bases and J gave up 4 bases; unmatched junction bases: 4. The CDR3 region is CATSRRQGATEAFF. The DNA of the CDR3 is TGTGCCACCAGCAGACGACAGGGTGCCACTGAAGCTTTCTTT.

The chain has TRBV28 and TRBJ1-3; D ambiguous. The germline gives CDR1 MDHEN, CDR2 SYDVKM. Trimming removed 3 bases from V and 0 bases from J, with 12 bases in between. The CDR3 runs 16 residues. In DNA, the CDR3 is TGTGCCAGCAGTTTTGTTGGCGGGAACTCTGGAAACACCATATATTTT. As protein: CASSFVGGNSGNTIYF.

The rearrangement uses TRBV5-1 and TRBJ2-5, with 10 nucleotides matching TRBD1. CDR3 size: 13 residues. Germline lookup yields CDR1 SGHRS and CDR2 YFSETQ. V lost 4 bases, J lost 5 bases, and 2 bases stayed unmatched. This chain's CDR3 is CASSPGQGETQYF. The CDR3 DNA follows: TGCGCCAGCAGCCCGGGACAGGGGGAGACCCAGTACTTC. The full variable domain, completed using reference TRBV5-1 and TRBJ2-5, is KAGVTQTPRYLIKTRGQQVTLSCSPISGHRSVSWYQQTPGQGLQFLFEYFSETQRNKGNFPGRFSGRQFSNSRSEMNVSTLELGDSALYLCASSPGQGETQYFGPGTRLLVL.

V and J are TRBV5-6 and TRBJ2-7; D might be TRBD1 (6 bases). Trimming removed 3 bases at V and 6 bases at J, with 13 bases between. This CDR3 is built from 13 residues. Germline V gives CDR1 SGHDT, CDR2 YYEEEE. CDR3 residues: CASSSTGALEQYF. In DNA, the CDR3 is TGTGCCAGCAGCTCGACAGGAGCCCTCGAGCAGTACTTC.

The V and J genes are TRBV6-1 and TRBJ2-5; D tentatively reads TRBD1 or TRBD2 (6 bases each). The CDR3 sequence is 13 residues long. In germline, CDR1 is MNHNS, CDR2 SASEGT. V was cut by 1 base and J by 5 bases, with 8 bases left in between. The CDR3: CASSEVGGETQYF. The DNA of the CDR3 is TGTGCCAGCAGTGAAGTAGGGGGGGAGACCCAGTACTTC.

The chain joins TRBV28 to TRBJ2-2, with a tentative D call TRBD1 (6 bases). This CDR3 comprises 15 residues. Germline V gene sequence: CDR1 MDHEN, CDR2 SYDVKM. V dropped 4 bases and J dropped 2 bases, with 11 bases sitting between them. CDR3 in amino acids: CASSSGQLNTGELFF. The CDR3 DNA is TGTGCCAGCAGTTCCGGACAGCTAAACACCGGGGAGCTGTTTTTT.

This chain uses TRBV28 with TRBJ1-4; 7 bases align to TRBD1. V gave up 6 bases and J gave up 5 bases; unmatched junction bases: 9. The CDR3 loop spans 15 amino acids. Per germline, CDR1 MDHEN and CDR2 SYDVKM. CDR3 sequence: CASRRGQSLNEKLFF. CDR3 bases: TGTGCCAGCAGGCGGGGACAGTCCTTAAATGAAAAACTGTTTTTT.

The chain has TRBV7-9 and TRBJ2-1; D unresolved. This CDR3 spans 13 amino acids. Germline CDR1 is SEHNR and CDR2 is FQNEAQ (reference sequence). Trimming pared 1 base from V and 3 bases from J, leaving 4 bases between. The CDR3 loop reads CASSLVYYNEQFF. The CDR3 DNA reads as TGTGCCAGCAGCTTAGTATACTACAATGAGCAGTTCTTC.

The chain is built from TRBV6-1 and TRBJ2-1, with D perhaps matching TRBD2 (7 bases). Germline V gene lookup returns CDR1 MNHNS and CDR2 SASEGT. The CDR3 is 15 amino acids. V lost 7 bases to trimming and J lost 6 bases, with 19 bases between them. The CDR3, as DNA: TGTGCCAGCATGAGGGGGGGCTTCGGCTTCAATGAGCAGTTCTTC. Residues: CASMRGGFGFNEQFF.

V is TRBV6-1 and J is TRBJ2-7, with D uncertain. V was clipped by 0 bases and J by 3 bases, with 18 bases between them. The germline V gene encodes CDR1 MNHNS and CDR2 SASEGT. This CDR3 is 17 amino acids long. CDR3 sequence (DNA): TGTGCCAGCAGTGAAGCTGGGGTCGGACCGTTTAGCTACGAGCAGTACTTC. Its translation: CASSEAGVGPFSYEQYF.

The chain joins TRBV10-3 to TRBJ1-5; D possibly corresponds to TRBD1 (5 bases). The CDR3 covers 13 residues. V lost 8 bases and J lost 1, with 9 bases in between. Germline V gene lookup returns CDR1 ENHRY and CDR2 SYGVKD. CDR3 protein: CAISWGSNQPQHF. The DNA of the CDR3 is TGTGCCATCTCTTGGGGGAGCAATCAGCCCCAGCATTTT.

The J gene is TRBJ2-3, the V gene TRBV30, with TRBD2 matching over 9 bases. This CDR3 has 14 residues. J lost 6 bases, V lost 5 bases, and 9 bases had no gene match. Germline V lookup: CDR1 GTSNPN, CDR2 SVGIG (reference sequence). The CDR3 sequence: CAWEEGLAGDTQYF. CDR3 DNA: TGTGCCTGGGAGGAGGGTCTAGCGGGGGATACGCAGTATTTT.

The chain links TRBV19 to TRBJ1-2, with 9 bases identical to TRBD1. The ends lost 5 bases at V and 8 bases at J; junction bases unmatched: 18. This CDR3 is 17 amino acids long. Per germline, CDR1 LNHDA and CDR2 SQIVND (reference sequence). CDR3 sequence: CASSLRPRDREYRGYTF. The CDR3 nucleotides are TGTGCCAGTAGTCTTCGACCCCGGGACAGGGAGTATAGAGGCTACACCTTC.

In its sample, this clone was seen a few times. This chain links TRBV19 with TRBJ2-3; D is unclear. Germline CDR1 is LNHDA and CDR2 is SQIVND (reference sequence). Trimming removed 6 bases from V and 1 base from J, with 14 bases in between. The CDR3 runs 15 residues. The CDR3 sequence is CASSPLTIGTDTQYF. The CDR3 DNA is TGTGCCAGTAGCCCCCTTACAATCGGCACAGATACGCAGTATTTT.

This chain joins TRBV6-5 and TRBJ2-2; 7 bases are a match to TRBD1. This CDR3 comprises 15 residues. V trimming: 3 bases; J trimming: 4 bases; junction bases outside the gene matches: 5. The germline V gene encodes CDR1 MNHEY and CDR2 SVGAGI. DNA of the CDR3: TGTGCCAGCAGTTATTCACAGGGGAGCACCGGGGAGCTGTTTTTT. Translating it yields CASSYSQGSTGELFF.

The chain employs TRBV10-2 and TRBJ2-5; 12 nucleotides line up with TRBD2. With V trimmed by 6 bases and J by 2 bases, 19 bases remained unmatched. Germline CDR1 WSHSY, CDR2 SAAADI. CDR3 length: 20 residues. DNA for the CDR3: TGCGCCAGCAGCGGGGATTTTTCTAGCGGGAGGGCCCGCGGGCAAGAGACCCAGTACTTC. Its translation is CASSGDFSSGRARGQETQYF.

V and J are TRBV6-4 and TRBJ1-2; TRBD1 aligns across 9 bases. J lost 3 bases, V lost 6 bases, and 5 bases had no gene match. This CDR3 is 14 amino acids long. Germline V gene sequence: CDR1 MRHNA, CDR2 SNTAGT. The CDR3 sequence is CASRGQGGHYGYTF. CDR3 in DNA: TGTGCCAGCAGGGGACAGGGAGGTCACTATGGCTACACCTTC.

V is TRBV2 and J is TRBJ2-4; TRBD1 matches 7 bases. From germline, CDR1 is SNHLY and CDR2 FYNNEI. The CDR3 consists of 12 residues. Trimming removed 7 bases from V and 4 bases from J; junction bases left unmatched: 1. CDR3 amino acids: CASKTGKNIQYF. The DNA of the CDR3 is TGTGCCAGCAAGACAGGGAAAAACATTCAGTACTTC.